Each of the 30 T cell receptor beta chains below was sequenced from the same sample in a study of shared clonotypes between healthy human individuals. TCRdb's table, derived via immunoSEQ multiplex PCR, lists solely in-frame clones and lacks some. The sample contains 1.5 million to 1.9 million clones, under 99% of which appear only once. The sequenced material came from naive CD4+ T cells sorted from blood. Described subset: CD45RA+ positively selected. The receptors here all came from a young man in good health.

On this clone itself: Distinct nucleotide sequences in the sample also encode this CDR3. The chain uses TRBV27 and TRBJ2-3; no reliable D call. The V gene lost 5 bases and the J gene lost 3 bases, with 6 bases spanning the gap. This CDR3 contains 12 residues. Per germline, CDR1 MNHEY and CDR2 SMNVEV (reference sequence). The CDR3 DNA reads as TGTGCCAGCAGTCACCGGACAGATACGCAGTATTTT. This sequence encodes CASSHRTDTQYF.

The chain combines TRBV6-1 with TRBJ1-1; D ambiguous. Trimming shortened V by 1 base and J by 5 bases, and 5 bases separated the two germline ends. The CDR3 is made up of 12 amino acids. Germline loops: CDR1 MNHNS, CDR2 SASEGT. The CDR3: CASSEGWTEAFF. CDR3 sequence (DNA): TGTGCCAGCAGTGAAGGCTGGACTGAAGCTTTCTTT.

The chain uses TRBV7-6 and TRBJ2-7; 8 bases map to TRBD1. This CDR3 has 14 residues. V was clipped by 1 base and J by 3 bases; unmatched bases: 2. Germline CDR1 reads SGHVS; CDR2 reads FNYEAQ. The CDR3 loop is CASSLDRGNYEQYF. The CDR3 coding sequence is TGTGCCAGCAGCTTAGACAGGGGGAACTACGAGCAGTACTTC.

This clone was detected a few times. The rearrangement uses TRBV19 and TRBJ2-7; no clear D. Between the trimmed V and J ends, which lost 5 bases and 2 bases, there was a span of 16 bases. The CDR3 has 15 amino acids. Germline values: CDR1 LNHDA, CDR2 SQIVND (reference sequence). CDR3: CASSAFSLPTYEQYF. The CDR3 region has the DNA TGTGCCAGTAGTGCTTTCAGCTTACCGACCTACGAGCAGTACTTC.

V is TRBV27 and J is TRBJ2-7; 7 bases are a match to TRBD1. Looked up from germline, CDR1 is MNHEY and CDR2 is SMNVEV (reference sequence). This CDR3 spans 13 amino acids. Trimming removed 4 bases from V and 9 bases from J; junction bases left unmatched: 9. The CDR3 reads CASSYRDSQGQYF. As DNA, the CDR3 is TGTGCCAGCAGTTACCGGGACAGCCAAGGGCAGTACTTC.

V is TRBV7-2 and J is TRBJ2-7, with D perhaps matching TRBD1 (5 bases). Germline V gene lookup returns CDR1 SGHTA and CDR2 FQGNSA. V lost 1 base to trimming and J lost 6 bases, with 10 bases between them. This CDR3 is 13 amino acids long. The CDR3 sequence is CASSLGQGFEQYF. CDR3 nucleotides: TGTGCCAGCAGCTTAGGGCAGGGTTTCGAGCAGTACTTC.

The chain employs TRBV29-1 and TRBJ2-1; D uncertain. Trimming pared 4 bases from V and 4 bases from J, leaving 14 bases between. Germline CDR1 and CDR2: SQVTM and ANQGSEA. The length of the CDR3 is 14 residues. The CDR3 reads CSVGNNPSYNEQFF. The CDR3 DNA is TGCAGCGTTGGGAACAATCCCTCTTACAATGAGCAGTTCTTC.

In this sample, this clone turned up once. This rearrangement joins TRBV19 to TRBJ2-1, with TRBD2 as a possible D gene (6 bases). The CDR3 consists of 16 residues. CDR1 and CDR2 (germline): LNHDA, SQIVND (reference sequence). Trimming removed 9 bases at V and 5 bases at J, with 23 bases between. The CDR3 region is CASRERDSSFNNEQFF. The CDR3 DNA reads TGTGCCAGCAGGGAACGGGACTCCTCTTTTAACAATGAGCAGTTCTTC.

The J gene is TRBJ2-7, the V gene TRBV14; D not certain. V was clipped by 3 bases and J by 4 bases, with 7 bases between them. CDR3 length: 12 amino acids. CDR1 and CDR2 from the germline V gene are SGHDN and FVKESK. The CDR3 is CASSHTFYEQYF. The CDR3 DNA reads as TGTGCCAGCAGCCATACATTTTACGAGCAGTACTTC.

The chain combines TRBV5-1 with TRBJ1-4, with D possibly being TRBD1 (5 bases). Trimming stripped 0 bases from V and 8 bases from J, with 20 bases between. CDR3 length equals 17 residues. Germline-derived CDR1 and CDR2 are SGHRS and YFSETQ. The CDR3 spells CASSLGGVGTGTEKLFF. The CDR3 DNA reads as TGCGCCAGCAGCTTGGGGGGCGTTGGGACGGGTACGGAAAAACTGTTTTTT.

This chain links TRBV7-9 with TRBJ2-7; D may be TRBD2 (5 bases). With 5 bases removed from V and 3 bases from J, the gap between germline ends came to 14 bases. The CDR3 length is 14 residues. Per the germline V gene, CDR1 is SEHNR and CDR2 is FQNEAQ (reference sequence). The CDR3 sequence: CASSGGPRGYEQYF. CDR3 nucleotide sequence: TGTGCCAGCAGCGGAGGTCCCCGGGGCTACGAGCAGTACTTC. Full variable domain (rest looked up from reference TRBV7-9 and TRBJ2-7): DTGVSQNPRHKITKRGQNVTFRCDPISEHNRLYWYRQTLGQGPEFLTYFQNEAQLEKSRLLSDRFSAERPKGSFSTLEIQRTEQGDSAMYLCASSGGPRGYEQYFGPGTRLTVT.

This clone was counted a single time. The chain is built from TRBV5-1 and TRBJ2-4; TRBD2 is a possible D gene (5 bases). Trimming left V 2 bases short and J 8 bases short, with 14 bases between. CDR3 length: 14 amino acids. The germline gives CDR1 SGHRS, CDR2 YFSETQ. The CDR3 nucleotides read TGCGCCAGCAGCTTTCGGGAACCTAGGGACATTCAGTACTTC. Translated: CASSFREPRDIQYF.

The sample holds one count of this clone. The chain couples TRBV9 to TRBJ2-3, with a weak D call TRBD1 (7 bases). The CDR3 loop spans 14 amino acids. Germline V lookup: CDR1 SGDLS, CDR2 YYNGEE. V gave up 2 bases and J gave up 4 bases, with 11 bases separating them. The CDR3 protein is CASSVQGGPDTQYF. The CDR3 region has the DNA TGTGCCAGCAGCGTGCAGGGGGGCCCAGATACGCAGTATTTT. Filled out from reference TRBV9 and TRBJ2-3, the complete variable domain reads DSGVTQTPKHLITATGQRVTLRCSPRSGDLSVYWYQQSLDQGLQFLIQYYNGEERAKGNILERFSAQQFPDLHSELNLSSLELGDSALYFCASSVQGGPDTQYFGPGTRLTVL.

The V gene is TRBV12-2, the J gene TRBJ2-7; the table's D call TRBD2 went unverified against the DNA. TRBV12-2 has pseudogene status. The CDR3 has 16 residues. CDR3 in DNA: TGTGCAAGTCGCTCAGACACTAGCGGGAGTTACTACGAGCAGTACTTC. It encodes CASRSDTSGSYYEQYF.

V gene TRBV2 combines with J gene TRBJ2-1; TRBD1 might be the D (5 bases). V was clipped by 4 bases and J by 8 bases, with 6 bases between them. There are 11 residues in the CDR3. Looked up from germline, CDR1 is SNHLY and CDR2 is FYNNEI. Here the CDR3 reads CASSVGHEQFF. The CDR3 DNA sequence: TGTGCCAGCAGTGTGGGGCATGAGCAGTTCTTC.

The DNA of the CDR3 is TGTGCCAGCGGACTCGGGCTCAATGAGCAGTTCTTC. Its protein product is CASGLGLNEQFF. The V and J genes are TRBV6-6 and TRBJ2-1; maybe TRBD2 (5 bases). Trimming removed 8 bases at V and 6 bases at J, with 11 bases between. This CDR3 comprises 12 residues. Germline loops: CDR1 MNHNY, CDR2 SVGAGI (reference sequence).

With respect to this clone: The sample has other DNA sequences that encode this CDR3 too. The J gene is TRBJ1-5, the V gene TRBV9; no reliable D call. The CDR3 covers 14 residues. Germline assignment: CDR1 SGDLS and CDR2 YYNGEE. Trimming removed 0 bases from V and 1 base from J, with 5 bases in between. The CDR3 sequence: CASSVEGSNQPQHF. CDR3 DNA sequence: TGTGCCAGCAGCGTAGAAGGCAGCAATCAGCCCCAGCATTTT.

V usage is TRBV5-1 and J usage is TRBJ2-7; a possible D gene is TRBD1 (5 bases). This CDR3 contains 14 residues. Trimming removed 3 bases from V and 2 bases from J, with 12 bases in between. Germline CDR1 is SGHRS and CDR2 is YFSETQ. The CDR3 loop reads CASSYQTDTYEQYF. The CDR3 DNA follows: TGCGCCAGCAGCTACCAGACAGATACCTACGAGCAGTACTTC.

This clone was detected once. V usage is TRBV2 and J usage is TRBJ2-7; D perhaps matches TRBD2 (5 bases). Deletions cut 7 bases from V and 6 bases from J, with 13 bases between. The CDR3 spans 12 residues. The germline gives CDR1 SNHLY, CDR2 FYNNEI. CDR3 nucleotides: TGTGCCAGCAACGGGATAGTTCCCGAGCAGTACTTC. Translation gives CASNGIVPEQYF.

The CDR3 is CASSLGGLAGVPDTQYF. The CDR3, as DNA: TGTGCCAGCAGCTTAGGGGGACTAGCGGGAGTACCAGATACGCAGTATTTT. The rearrangement joins TRBV7-8 to TRBJ2-3, with 14 bases identical to TRBD2. Germline V gene data show CDR1 as SGHVS and CDR2 as FQNEAQ. The ends lost 1 base at V and 4 bases at J; junction bases unmatched: 4. The CDR3 has 17 amino acids.

This chain's CDR3 is CASSWKFGQNNQPQHF. CDR3 nucleotide sequence: TGTGCCAGCAGCTGGAAATTCGGACAGAACAATCAGCCCCAGCATTTT. This sequence joins TRBV28 and TRBJ1-5; a possible D gene is TRBD1 (6 bases). Per germline, CDR1 MDHEN and CDR2 SYDVKM. The CDR3 has 16 amino acids. Trimming took 6 bases from V and 3 from J, leaving 18 bases between them.

The chain combines TRBV5-6 with TRBJ2-5, with 10 positions matching TRBD2. CDR3 length equals 16 residues. Germline assignment: CDR1 SGHDT and CDR2 YYEEEE. J gave up 5 bases and V 4 bases, and 11 bases lay outside the gene matches. CDR3 loop: CASSDPSGRALETQYF. The CDR3 nucleotides read TGTGCCAGCAGCGACCCCAGCGGGAGGGCCTTGGAGACCCAGTACTTC.

The chain has TRBV9 and TRBJ2-1; TRBD1 aligns across 10 bases. The CDR3 loop spans 14 amino acids. CDR1 and CDR2 from the germline V gene are SGDLS and YYNGEE. V was clipped by 2 bases and J by 7 bases; unmatched bases: 3. The CDR3 spells CASSVRQGANEQFF. DNA for the CDR3: TGTGCCAGCAGCGTCCGACAGGGGGCGAATGAGCAGTTCTTC.

Note on this clone: Other DNA sequences within the sample encode an identical CDR3. This chain joins TRBV9 and TRBJ2-7, with no clear D. The CDR3 totals 15 residues. Germline values: CDR1 SGDLS, CDR2 YYNGEE. The germline V and J ends were trimmed by 0 bases and 0 bases, with 10 bases remaining between them. CDR3 region: CASSVGGTASYEQYF. The CDR3 coding sequence is TGTGCCAGCAGCGTAGGTGGAACCGCCTCCTACGAGCAGTACTTC.

Written as DNA, the CDR3 is TGCGCCAGCAGCTTGGAGGCAGGGGCGGATGAGCAGTTCTTC. Protein product: CASSLEAGADEQFF. The genes are TRBV5-1 and TRBJ2-1, with D possibly TRBD1 on 6 matching bases. CDR1 and CDR2 from the germline V gene are SGHRS and YFSETQ. V shed 0 bases and J shed 8 bases, with 12 bases lying between them. This CDR3 is built from 14 residues.

The V call is TRBV7-8, the J call TRBJ2-7; weak D call: TRBD1 (6 bases). The V end was cut by 5 bases, the J end by 3 bases, with 14 bases between. This CDR3 has 14 residues. Germline loops: CDR1 SGHVS, CDR2 FQNEAQ. The CDR3 coding sequence is TGTGCCAGCAGCCGTCGACAGGCCGACTACGAGCAGTACTTC. It translates to CASSRRQADYEQYF.

The rearrangement joins TRBV30 to TRBJ2-1; D unclear. Germline V CDR1 and CDR2: GTSNPN, SVGIG (reference sequence). The CDR3 is 12 amino acids. V was shortened by 3 bases and J by 9 bases, with 12 bases between the two germline ends. The CDR3: CAWSRNNGEQFF. As DNA, the CDR3 is TGTGCCTGGAGCAGGAATAATGGTGAGCAGTTCTTC.

The chain recombines TRBV18 with TRBJ2-3; maybe TRBD2 (6 bases). Germline values: CDR1 KGHSH, CDR2 LQKENI. The CDR3 contains 17 residues. Trimming left V 0 bases short and J 2 bases short, with 15 bases between. The CDR3 nucleotides read TGTGCCAGCTCACCACCGCGGCCGGGACTGAACACAGATACGCAGTATTTT. Its translation is CASSPPRPGLNTDTQYF.

The gene calls are TRBV7-9 and TRBJ2-7; D might be TRBD1 (5 bases). V was trimmed by 5 bases and J by 4 bases, leaving 15 bases between them. CDR1 and CDR2 (germline): SEHNR, FQNEAQ (reference sequence). CDR3 length equals 14 residues. CDR3 sequence: CASSVADSRYEQYF. Here the CDR3 DNA reads TGTGCCAGCAGCGTCGCTGACAGTAGATACGAGCAGTACTTC.

This clone was picked up one time. This rearrangement joins TRBV27 to TRBJ2-2; 11 nucleotides agree with TRBD2. In germline, CDR1 is MNHEY, CDR2 SMNVEV (reference sequence). The CDR3 contains 17 residues. Trimming cost V 3 bases and J 8 bases; bases outside gene matches: 11. This CDR3 reads CASSFQTGTSGLGELFF. Here the CDR3 DNA reads TGTGCCAGCAGTTTCCAAACCGGGACTAGCGGATTAGGGGAGCTGTTTTTT.